This T cell receptor beta chain was sequenced in a study of blood T cells in healthy people across ages. Findings and caveats of the study: The recorded TCR beta diversity per million T cells decreased in a roughly linear manner with age. There was no known CMV status for donors, so expanded clonotype changes were possibly confounded.

Germline loops: CDR1 KGHDR, CDR2 SFDVKD. The V gene end was trimmed by 4 bases and the J gene end by 4 bases; junction bases not matched to a gene: 8. The CDR3 runs 16 residues. Combining a sample-barcoded 5' primer with a J-beta primer mix, a second PCR ran for roughly 6 to 12 cycles. Every cDNA was tagged by a template-switch adaptor with 12 random nucleotides. TCRdb independently ran MiXCR on the 5' RACE reads; one entry per CDR3 protein. Of hundreds of thousands of distinct CDR3 sequences in the sample, 25% were seen once. This clonotype showed up just a few times. Antigen unknown. These sequences were also reported in another study, on T cells of mothers and their children.

This sequence originates from a boy between 5 and 17 years old in good health. The rearrangement joins TRBV24-1 to TRBJ1-4, with 7 positions matching TRBD1. The sequenced sample consisted of blood. CDR3 residues: CATSDGGDSFNEKLFF. CDR3 nucleotides: TGTGCCACCAGTGACGGGGGGGACAGCTTTAATGAAAAACTGTTTTTT.